The sequence of this T cell receptor (beta chain) was determined in a study of blood T cells in healthy people across ages (dated by TCRdb to about 2015). About the full investigation: In model experiments, roughly one uniquely barcoded TCR beta cDNA molecule per two T cells was captured by template switching. The study measured age-related changes in TCR beta repertoire diversity using deep sequencing normalized with unique cDNA molecular identifiers. Donors were grouped into four age groups: young (average approximately 16 years), middle-aged (over 35), aged (around 66) and long-lived (less than 85). Donors of different ages were randomly distributed across sequencing lanes to avoid experimental bias. Two additional independent replicas of 1 million unique cDNA reads from the same blood draw were analyzed for two donors (one aged 18 to 30 and one aged 80 or older).

On the study overall, not on this receptor specifically: The CMV infection status of donors was not known, potentially confounding age-related changes in expanded clonotypes. Estimates of total diversity from one million sequenced T cells were regarded as lower bounds and underestimates. Compared with the aged group, more naive CD4+ T cells, fewer expanded clones and increased TCR diversity were shown by the long-lived group, suggesting age selection. Conclusive comparison of naive and antigen-experienced compartments was prevented by the profiling of bulk unsorted PBMCs. Observed TCR beta diversity correlated strongly with the percentage of naive T cells measured by flow cytometry. Observed TCR beta diversity per million T cells fell roughly linearly with age, and a significant reduction was already apparent by age about 38.

Inclusive of the bounding cysteine and phenylalanine, the CDR3 is 13 residues long. Just CDR3 DNA is preserved here, 39 bases in frame from base 1. The junction carries 15 bases between V and J, which are trimmed by 2 bases and 11 bases respectively. Sequences SGHTA (CDR1) and FQGNSA (CDR2) are obtained from the germline V gene. As concerns this clonotype: Its binding antigen is unknown. Since a much larger clone is just one base distant, this may be a read error.

Library method: 5' RACE. These reads were obtained on an Illumina HiSeq 2500. The second PCR ran for roughly 7 to 12 cycles and used a J-beta primer mix along with a sample-barcoded 5' primer. A template-switch 5' adaptor carrying 12 random nucleotides introduced a unique molecular identifier onto each TCR beta cDNA molecule. At least 3 million CDR3-containing paired-end reads were obtained from each sample. First-strand cDNA synthesis was performed from all RNA using the Mint cDNA synthesis kit, with priming by a TRBC-specific oligonucleotide. All cDNA was treated with uracil-DNA glycosylase and then went through a first 18-cycle PCR with the universal primers M1SS and BC2_uni_R. The authors' pipeline ran thus. Normalization of each sample was performed by random selection of 1 million high-quality reads, each carrying a distinct molecular identifier. Reads with shared molecular identifiers were discarded instead of being binned into consensus sequences. MiTCR, with a Q25 quality threshold and the strictest error-elimination algorithm, was used for CDR3 identification, clonotype clustering and error correction. Lower-bound total TCR beta diversity was estimated with a nonparametric unseen species model using Euler transformation. TCRdb applied fastp at Q25 and MiXCR to the public reads, then kept only in-frame beta chains. Rows merge per CDR3 protein into single entries with the most common DNA and genes. The V and J calls come from TCRdb's annotation, not from the publication. For this sample there are hundreds of thousands of distinct CDR3 sequences; around three fifths appear just once. The top ten constitute about a quarter of the sample.

Systemically healthy Caucasian individuals from Russia, 35 to 50 in total and aged about 6 to 100 years, were included as donors. Approximately 9.7 milliliters of peripheral blood were drawn from each donor into EDTA-treated Vacutainer tubes. Ficoll-Paque density-gradient centrifugation was used to isolate PBMCs, with at least 7 million per sample. Trizol reagent was used to extract total RNA from the PBMCs, yielding at least 5.5 micrograms per sample. The percentages of naive CD45RAhigh/CD27high T cells were determined by flow cytometry on a PBMC aliquot from every donor. The specimen was blood. The rearrangement combines TRBV7-2 with TRBJ2-5; confidence is insufficient to name the D gene. The receptor was isolated from a man aged 40-50 years in good health. The nucleotides are TGTGCCAGCAGCTTACGGATAGGTTATGAGCAGTACTTC. It translates as CASSLRIGYEQYF.